These T cell receptor beta chains were read from a single sample in a study of cytomegalovirus exposure and HLA in healthy donors. Clones were sequenced by immunoSEQ multiplex PCR, and TCRdb holds only the in-frame ones, with some missing. Among roughly 100,000 clones listed, 85% to 90% were seen once. The sample was PBMCs. The receptors shown here come from a man younger than 45 in good health and CMV-seronegative. CDR3s include the opening cysteine and the closing phenylalanine or tryptophan. Each record gives: clone size, J gene, V gene, D gene, CDR3 protein, CDR3 DNA. The D gene is left open where the match is weak. Some rows mark clone size as missing; the rest say once, few, many or name a class of expanded clone.

>once|TRBJ2-3|TRBV4-3|.
CASSHGQQRSDTQYF
TGCGCCAGCAGCCACGGACAGCAACGGTCAGATACGCAGTATTTT
>.|TRBJ1-6|TRBV19|.
CANATDLSYNSPLHF
TGTGCCAACGCGACAGATCTCTCCTATAATTCACCCCTCCACTTT
>.|TRBJ1-4|TRBV6-1|.
CASSDFSGGINEKLFF
TGTGCCAGCAGTGATTTCAGCGGGGGTATTAATGAAAAACTGTTTTTT
>.|TRBJ2-2|TRBV6-1|TRBD1
CASSAMGQGSGELFF
TGTGCCAGCAGTGCGATGGGACAGGGGTCCGGGGAGCTGTTTTTT
>.|TRBJ2-5|TRBV7-6|TRBD1
CASSLLGQGMRETQYF
TGTGCCAGCAGCTTATTAGGACAGGGGATGCGTGAGACCCAGTACTTC
>.|TRBJ2-7|TRBV6-5|TRBD2
CASSSLSGSYEQYF
TGTGCCAGCAGCAGCCTAAGCGGGAGTTACGAGCAGTACTTC
>once|TRBJ1-4|TRBV2|.
CASSGGSRTNEKLFF
TGTGCCAGCAGTGGGGGCAGTCGGACTAATGAAAAACTGTTTTTT
>.|TRBJ2-7|TRBV4-2|TRBD1
CASNQQDGTGGYEQYF
TGTGCCAGCAACCAACAGGACGGGACAGGGGGTTACGAGCAGTACTTC
>.|TRBJ1-1|TRBV7-3|TRBD1
CASSQGGLNTEAFF
TGTGCCAGCAGCCAGGGGGGCCTGAACACTGAAGCTTTCTTT
>.|TRBJ2-2|TRBV19|TRBD1
CASTVTGGVTGELFF
TGTGCCAGCACTGTGACAGGGGGGGTCACCGGGGAGCTGTTTTTT
>once|TRBJ2-1|TRBV9|TRBD1
CASSVDEGALNEQFF
TGTGCCAGCAGCGTAGATGAGGGGGCGTTGAATGAGCAGTTCTTC
>.|TRBJ2-1|TRBV15|.
CATRNEDNEQFF
TGTGCCACCCGTAATGAGGACAATGAGCAGTTCTTC
>.|TRBJ2-7|TRBV7-9|.
CASSLNSQGAYYEQYF
TGTGCCAGCAGCTTAAACAGTCAGGGCGCTTACTACGAGCAGTACTTC
>.|TRBJ2-2|TRBV15|.
CATSRVPEGTGELFF
TGTGCCACCAGCAGAGTTCCCGAGGGCACCGGGGAGCTGTTTTTT
>.|TRBJ2-1|TRBV27|.
CASSFYSGDEQFF
TGTGCCAGCAGTTTCTACTCAGGGGATGAGCAGTTCTTC
>.|TRBJ2-3|TRBV29-1|.
CSATGDGTDTQYF
TGCAGCGCGACGGGTGATGGCACAGATACGCAGTATTTT
>.|TRBJ2-1|TRBV4-2|TRBD2
CASSHATGRLAGANEQFF
TGTGCCAGCAGCCACGCAACCGGAAGACTAGCGGGGGCCAATGAGCAGTTCTTC
>.|TRBJ1-5|TRBV7-2|.
CASSRTGLSNQPQHF
TGTGCCAGCAGCCGAACAGGGTTATCCAATCAGCCCCAGCATTTT
>.|TRBJ2-6|TRBV19|.
CASIDLAGANVLTF
TGTGCCAGTATCGACTTGGCTGGGGCCAACGTCCTGACTTTC
>.|TRBJ2-7|TRBV19|TRBD1
CASSNRTGGYLDEQYF
TGTGCCAGTAGTAACCGGACAGGGGGCTACTTGGACGAGCAGTACTTC
>.|TRBJ1-6|TRBV5-1|.
CASSFSGFPPLHF
TGCGCCAGCAGCTTTTCAGGATTTCCACCCCTCCACTTT
>.|TRBJ1-1|TRBV11-2|TRBD1
CASIRSPGQGAKNTEAFF
TGTGCCAGCATCAGATCTCCGGGACAGGGGGCAAAGAACACTGAAGCTTTCTTT